Below are 18 T cell receptor beta chains sequenced from a single sample in a study of graft-versus-host responses after intestinal transplantation. Sequenced by immunoSEQ multiplex PCR; TCRdb stores in-frame clones only, minus some. This sample has around 96,000 clones, with 92% found just once. Their antigen targets remain unknown. The sequencing here drew on unstimulated CD4+ T cells sorted from spleen or lymph node cells, taken before intestinal transplant. Receptors originate from a human donor who received an intestinal transplant.

The chain employs TRBV14 and TRBJ1-6, with D perhaps TRBD1 (5 bases). Germline CDR1 is SGHDN and CDR2 is FVKESK. V lost 5 bases, J lost 10 bases, and 15 bases lay in between. The length of the CDR3 is 14 residues. Here the CDR3 reads CASSMMEGNSPLHF. CDR3 nucleotides: TGTGCCAGCAGCATGATGGAGGGGAACTCACCCCTCCACTTT.

This chain joins TRBV2 and TRBJ1-2; 10 nucleotides line up with TRBD1. Germline trimming cut 3 bases from V and 6 bases from J; bases unmatched to any gene: 7. The CDR3 totals 15 residues. Germline values: CDR1 SNHLY, CDR2 FYNNEI. CDR3 nucleotides: TGTGCCAGCAGTGAGTGGGACAGGGGACTGGATGGCTACACCTTC. Protein: CASSEWDRGLDGYTF.

V is TRBV5-1 and J is TRBJ1-5; D remains ambiguous. Germline V CDR1 and CDR2: SGHRS, YFSETQ. The ends were cut back, 0 bases at V and 3 bases at J, with 7 bases in the middle. This CDR3 has 14 amino acids. The CDR3 sequence: CASSLDGPNQPQHF. In DNA, the CDR3 is TGCGCCAGCAGCTTGGATGGGCCCAATCAGCCCCAGCATTTT.

V and J are TRBV30 and TRBJ1-4; TRBD1 agrees at 9 bases. The junction had 4 bases not matched to a gene; V was cut back by 4 bases and J by 4 bases. CDR3 length: 14 residues. Germline V gene lookup returns CDR1 GTSNPN and CDR2 SVGIG (reference sequence). Written as DNA, the CDR3 is TGTGCCTGGACTGACAGGGGGAATAATGAAAAACTGTTTTTT. It specifies CAWTDRGNNEKLFF.

The DNA of the CDR3 is TGCGCCAGCAGCTTGGGTAGACAGGGGGTAGAGTCTTGGGGCACTGAAGCTTTCTTT. Its protein is CASSLGRQGVESWGTEAFF. This chain uses TRBV5-1 with TRBJ1-1; 9 nucleotides match TRBD1. V lost 0 bases to trimming and J lost 4 bases; unmatched junction nucleotides: 16. The CDR3 spans 19 residues. Germline CDR1 reads SGHRS; CDR2 reads YFSETQ.

As DNA, the CDR3 is TGTGCCAGCAGCTCGAGAGCGGGACAACACGAGCAGTACTTC. It specifies CASSSRAGQHEQYF. V is TRBV11-3 and J is TRBJ2-7, with D perhaps matching TRBD2 (7 bases). V was cut by 4 bases and J by 5 bases, with 15 bases left in between. The germline CDR1 and CDR2 sequences are SGHNT and YENEEA. This CDR3 region has 14 residues.

This sequence joins TRBV18 and TRBJ1-3, with D possibly TRBD1 on 6 matching bases. The CDR3 is made up of 15 amino acids. The germline gives CDR1 KGHSH, CDR2 LQKENI. With 6 bases removed from V and 4 bases from J, the gap between germline ends came to 16 bases. CDR3 DNA: TGTGCCAGCTCCCCTGCGGGGGGCGAAGGAAACACCATATATTTT. It encodes CASSPAGGEGNTIYF.

The V call is TRBV5-1, the J call TRBJ2-5, with 9 positions matching TRBD1. The V gene end was trimmed by 3 bases and the J gene end by 4 bases; junction bases not matched to a gene: 10. The CDR3 extends over 16 amino acids. CDR1 is SGHRS, CDR2 YFSETQ, per germline. DNA of the CDR3: TGCGCCAGCAGCTGGGGACCGGACAGGGGAGGAGAGACCCAGTACTTC. It translates to CASSWGPDRGGETQYF.

The rearrangement links TRBV9 to TRBJ1-2; D is uncertain. The germline V and J ends were trimmed by 3 bases and 1 base, with 4 bases remaining between them. The CDR3 is 12 residues long. The germline CDR1 and CDR2 sequences are SGDLS and YYNGEE. CDR3 DNA sequence: TGTGCCAGCAGCGGAGGTAACTATGGCTACACCTTC. As protein: CASSGGNYGYTF.

The chain combines TRBV4-2 with TRBJ2-4; TRBD1 is a possible D gene (5 bases). Germline values: CDR1 LGHNA, CDR2 YNFKEQ. The CDR3 extends over 15 amino acids. The V and J ends lost 0 bases and 2 bases respectively, with 8 bases between them. The CDR3 loop reads CASSQDRVTKNIQYF. The CDR3 region has the DNA TGTGCCAGCAGCCAAGACAGGGTGACCAAAAACATTCAGTACTTC.

The V gene is TRBV6-1, the J gene TRBJ2-3; unclear D gene. Germline V gene data show CDR1 as MNHNS and CDR2 as SASEGT. Trimming cost V 3 bases and J 1 base, with 11 bases left between them. CDR3 size: 15 residues. CDR3 DNA: TGTGCCAGCAGTGACCCACAGTTGGGCACAGATACGCAGTATTTT. Its translation is CASSDPQLGTDTQYF.

V gene TRBV6-4 combines with J gene TRBJ1-5; 9 nucleotides line up with TRBD1. CDR1 and CDR2 (germline): MRHNA, SNTAGT. Unmatched junction bases numbered 10, after V lost 9 bases and J lost 7 bases. The CDR3 loop spans 14 amino acids. The CDR3 sequence is CARLLQGARQPQHF. Here the CDR3 DNA reads TGTGCCAGATTATTACAGGGGGCTCGGCAGCCCCAGCATTTT.

V usage is TRBV9 and J usage is TRBJ1-4; 8 bases align to TRBD1. The trim removed 3 bases at V and 4 bases at J, leaving 8 bases unmatched. The V gene's germline CDR1 is SGDLS and CDR2 YYNGEE. This CDR3 contains 16 residues. The CDR3 DNA sequence: TGTGCCAGCAGCGGGGGGACAGGCCGCCTTAATGAAAAACTGTTTTTT. Translated: CASSGGTGRLNEKLFF. The full variable domain, in which reference TRBV9 and TRBJ1-4 provide the parts outside the CDR3, is DSGVTQTPKHLITATGQRVTLRCSPRSGDLSVYWYQQSLDQGLQFLIQYYNGEERAKGNILERFSAQQFPDLHSELNLSSLELGDSALYFCASSGGTGRLNEKLFFGSGTQLSVL.

This sequence joins TRBV11-2 and TRBJ2-7, with a possible D match to TRBD2 (5 bases). The CDR3 totals 17 residues. V was shortened by 5 bases and J by 5 bases, with 25 bases between the two germline ends. The germline gives CDR1 SGHAT, CDR2 FQNNGV. The DNA for the CDR3 is TGTGCCAGCAGCCATCTGAGGACTCCGGGCCGGATGAACGAGCAGTACTTC. It yields the protein CASSHLRTPGRMNEQYF.

This clone was recorded only once. The sample carries other DNA sequences with the same CDR3. The chain has TRBV5-1 and TRBJ1-3; TRBD1 matches 7 bases. Looked up from germline, CDR1 is SGHRS and CDR2 is YFSETQ. V gave up 0 bases and J gave up 7 bases; unmatched junction bases: 10. CDR3 length equals 16 residues. CDR3 region: CASSLEVTGMGNTIYF. Here the CDR3 DNA reads TGCGCCAGCAGCTTGGAAGTGACAGGGATGGGGAACACCATATATTTT.

The J gene is TRBJ1-2, the V gene TRBV6-5; D not resolved. V lost 2 bases and J 5 bases, leaving 9 bases between the germline ends. The CDR3 loop spans 13 amino acids. Per the germline V gene, CDR1 is MNHEY and CDR2 is SVGAGI. CDR3 bases: TGTGCCAGCAGTTACATTTCAGGTTATGGCTACACCTTC. This encodes CASSYISGYGYTF.

J is TRBJ1-1 and V is TRBV7-2; perhaps TRBD1 as D (5 bases). The CDR3 extends over 19 amino acids. Trimming stripped 4 bases from V and 0 bases from J, with 24 bases between. CDR1 is SGHTA and CDR2 is FQGNSA in the germline V gene. For the CDR3, the DNA is TGTGCCAGCAGCTACAGGACCAAAACCTCAAACACAATGAACACTGAAGCTTTCTTT. Its protein product is CASSYRTKTSNTMNTEAFF.

The chain links TRBV5-1 to TRBJ2-1, with 8 bases lining up with TRBD2. CDR3 length: 16 amino acids. The V gene's germline CDR1 is SGHRS and CDR2 YFSETQ. The trim removed 1 base at V and 7 bases at J, leaving 10 bases unmatched. The CDR3 DNA reads as TGCGCCAGCAGCTTGAGGGGTAGCGGGACCGGTAATGAGCAGTTCTTC. Translated, it gives CASSLRGSGTGNEQFF.